Listed below are T cell receptor beta chains from one sample, sequenced in a study of blood T cell repertoires in COVID-19. Sequencing used immunoSEQ multiplex PCR; TCRdb keeps in-frame clones, though not all of them. The table records 260,000 or so clones, 84% of them present only once. Sequenced sample: peripheral blood. These receptor sequences come from a human donor in a cohort sampled during active COVID-19. The CDR3 runs from the conserved cysteine through the conserved F or W. Each record gives: clone size, D gene, V gene, J gene, CDR3 protein, CDR3 DNA. D genes are given only for firm matches. Size is omitted from some rows. Given values are once, few, many or a class for expanded clones.

>-|-|TRBV7-9|TRBJ2-7
CASSPEQSYEQYF
TGTGCCAGCAGCCCTGAACAGTCCTACGAGCAGTACTTC
>once|-|TRBV7-2|TRBJ2-5
CASSLDRRPPETQYF
TGTGCCAGCAGCTTAGACCGGAGGCCCCCAGAGACCCAGTACTTC
>-|-|TRBV21-1|TRBJ1-4
CASSVRTGRREKLFF
TGTGCCAGCAGCGTTCGGACAGGGAGACGGGAAAAACTGTTTTTT
>-|TRBD2|TRBV6-4|TRBJ2-1
CASSTIAGEGNEQFF
TGTGCCAGCAGTACCATAGCGGGGGAGGGGAATGAGCAGTTCTTC
>-|-|TRBV7-9|TRBJ1-1
CASSLDIVTEAFF
TGTGCCAGCAGCTTAGACATCGTAACTGAAGCTTTCTTT
>once|-|TRBV3-1/TRBV3-2|TRBJ2-7
CASSQVVSEQYF
TGTGCCAGCAGCCAGGTAGTGAGCGAGCAGTACTTC
>once|TRBD1|TRBV7-9|TRBJ2-5
CASSRGQGQETQYF
TGTGCCAGCAGCCGGGGACAGGGACAAGAGACCCAGTACTTC
>-|TRBD1|TRBV5-1|TRBJ1-1
CASSSGTGDTEAFF
TGCGCCAGCAGCTCAGGGACAGGAGACACTGAAGCTTTCTTT
>-|-|TRBV4-2|TRBJ2-5
CASSLSQETQYF
TGTGCCAGCAGCCTGAGCCAAGAGACCCAGTACTTC
>-|TRBD1|TRBV10-2|TRBJ1-5
CASSTGGREPQHF
TGCGCCAGCAGTACAGGGGGCAGGGAGCCCCAGCATTTT
>-|-|TRBV5-1|TRBJ2-5
CASSYYAETQYF
TGCGCCAGCAGCTATTATGCGGAGACCCAGTACTTC
>-|TRBD2|TRBV7-2|TRBJ2-3
CASSLASGSGGRSTDTQYF
TGTGCCAGCAGCTTAGCTTCGGGTAGCGGGGGGCGGAGCACAGATACGCAGTATTTT
>-|-|TRBV14|TRBJ1-2
CASTPVLARMNYGYTF
TGTGCCAGCACCCCCGTCCTGGCGAGGATGAACTATGGCTACACCTTC
>-|-|TRBV3-1/TRBV3-2|TRBJ1-2
CASSPDRLYGYTF
TGTGCCAGCAGCCCAGACAGGCTCTATGGCTACACCTTC
>-|TRBD2|TRBV6-5|TRBJ2-3
CASSGGRSDTQYF
TGTGCCAGCTCGGGGGGGAGGTCAGATACGCAGTATTTT
>-|-|TRBV18|TRBJ1-3
CASSPTAHGPGNTIYF
TGTGCCAGCTCACCAACAGCTCACGGCCCCGGAAACACCATATATTTT
>-|-|TRBV6-5|TRBJ1-5
CASSTGLEQPQHF
TGTGCCAGCAGTACAGGGTTGGAGCAGCCCCAGCATTTT
>once|-|TRBV28|TRBJ1-3
CASSPPRGTGNTIYF
TGTGCCAGCAGCCCCCCCAGGGGTACTGGAAACACCATATATTTT
>-|-|TRBV6-5|TRBJ1-2
CASRSGPRAGYTF
TGTGCCAGCAGATCAGGGCCCCGAGCTGGCTACACCTTC
>-|-|TRBV7-3|TRBJ2-5
CASARGLKETQYF
TGTGCCAGCGCCCGCGGACTAAAAGAGACCCAGTACTTC
>-|-|TRBV2|TRBJ1-3
CASSHGTSGNTIYF
TGTGCCAGCAGCCATGGGACATCTGGAAACACCATATATTTT
>-|TRBD1|TRBV29-1|TRBJ1-1
CSVQDRVFTSMNTEAFF
TGCAGCGTTCAGGACAGGGTCTTCACTTCAATGAACACTGAAGCTTTCTTT
>-|-|TRBV21-1|TRBJ2-1
CASSSPGQGWLNEQFF
TGTGCCAGCAGCAGCCCGGGACAGGGATGGTTGAATGAGCAGTTCTTC
>-|-|TRBV24-1|TRBJ2-1
CATSDPTGSYNEQFF
TGTGCCACCAGTGACCCGACAGGTTCCTACAATGAGCAGTTCTTC
>few|-|TRBV28|TRBJ2-5
CASSLEEQGTQETQYF
TGTGCCAGCAGTTTAGAAGAACAGGGAACCCAAGAGACCCAGTACTTC
>-|TRBD1|TRBV20-1|TRBJ2-1
CSASRQGSYNEQFF
TGCAGTGCTAGTAGACAGGGATCCTACAATGAGCAGTTCTTC
>once|-|TRBV6-5|TRBJ1-1
CAGGANTEAFF
TGTGCTGGGGGGGCGAACACTGAAGCTTTCTTT
>-|TRBD1|TRBV15|TRBJ2-7
CATTEGQRAYEQYF
TGTGCCACCACCGAGGGACAGAGAGCCTACGAGCAGTACTTC
>-|TRBD2|TRBV28|TRBJ2-5
CASSPPGSGGAKETQYF
TGTGCCAGCAGTCCCCCGGGTAGCGGGGGGGCCAAAGAGACCCAGTACTTC
>-|-|TRBV27|TRBJ1-6
CASSRQALNSPLHF
TGTGCCAGCAGTCGACAGGCCCTTAATTCACCCCTCCACTTT
>-|TRBD1|TRBV19|TRBJ1-3
CASSAWDRSSGNTIYF
TGTGCCAGTAGTGCTTGGGACAGATCTTCTGGAAACACCATATATTTT
>-|TRBD1|TRBV29-1|TRBJ1-2
CSVRFTINRDRGPRNGYTF
TGCAGCGTTCGTTTCACGATTAACCGGGACAGGGGGCCCAGGAATGGCTACACCTTC
>few|-|TRBV19|TRBJ2-1
CASSIRRGLIDNEQFF
TGTGCCAGTAGTATTCGGAGGGGCCTTATAGACAATGAGCAGTTCTTC
>-|TRBD1|TRBV2|TRBJ2-5
CANRRKTGVQETQYF
TGTGCCAACAGAAGAAAGACAGGGGTACAGGAGACCCAGTACTTC
>-|TRBD1|TRBV6-5|TRBJ1-5
CASRYGQGSVEPQHF
TGTGCCAGCAGATATGGACAGGGGTCCGTTGAGCCCCAGCATTTT
>-|-|TRBV4-2|TRBJ2-1
CASSQDRLDNEQFF
TGTGCCAGCAGCCAAGATAGACTTGACAATGAGCAGTTCTTC
>-|TRBD2|TRBV7-2|TRBJ2-1
CASSLELAGGHEQFF
TGTGCCAGCAGCTTAGAACTAGCGGGGGGACACGAGCAGTTCTTC